The 8 T cell receptor beta chains below were found in one sample sequenced in a study of T-cell reconstitution after alpha-beta-depleted transplantation in children. TCRbeta library construction was performed incorporating unique molecular identifiers. TCRdb itself ran the PCR reads through MiXCR, one entry per CDR3 protein. Counted here are about 420,000 distinct CDR3 sequences, roughly 11% occurring once; the ten biggest clones make up 4.5% to 6.5%. Here the sequenced sample was PBMCs from the stem cell graft donor, taken from the stem cell graft. Receptors were obtained from a human donor who donated a stem cell graft to a child with acute myeloid leukemia.

This clonotype was observed a handful of times. Relative to the germline gene, one junction end is altered; a read error may explain this. The chain couples TRBV4-1 to TRBJ2-6, with D possibly being TRBD1 (5 bases). Germline CDR1 reads MGHRA; CDR2 reads YSYEKL. The CDR3 sequence is 16 residues long. The CDR3 protein is CASSRGRSSGANGLTF. Written as DNA, the CDR3 is TGCGCCAGCAGCCGAGGACGGTCCTCTGGGGCCAACGGCCTGACTTTC.

This clonotype was detected a few times. CDR3 DNA: TGTGCCAGCACCGGGAGGAGGGGGGGGCGGACCACCGGGGAGCTGTTTTTT. Translated: CASTGRRGGRTTGELFF. The chain combines TRBV7-2 with TRBJ2-2, with D possibly TRBD2 on 7 matching bases. CDR3 length: 17 amino acids. V was clipped by 7 bases and J by 4 bases, with 22 bases between them. Looked up from germline, CDR1 is SGHTA and CDR2 is FQGNSA.

V is TRBV6-5 and J is TRBJ1-2; 7 bases are a match to TRBD1. The CDR3 totals 13 residues. Trimming at V came to 7 bases and at J to 10 bases, leaving 12 bases not matched to a gene. Germline V gives CDR1 MNHEY, CDR2 SVGAGI. The CDR3 here is CASTTSGQRAYTF. The CDR3 DNA is TGTGCCAGCACTACCTCGGGACAGAGGGCCTACACCTTC.

The rearrangement links TRBV5-5 to TRBJ2-3, with TRBD1 matching 10 bases. The CDR3 sequence is 15 residues long. The V and J ends lost 4 bases and 5 bases, in that order; junction bases with no gene match: 7. Germline CDR1 is SGHKS and CDR2 is YYEKEE (reference sequence). The CDR3 region is CASSTGTGARDTQYF. In nucleotides, the CDR3 is TGTGCCAGCAGCACCGGGACAGGGGCGCGAGATACGCAGTATTTT.

The chain is built from TRBV9 and TRBJ1-6, with D maybe TRBD1 (6 bases). The CDR3 length is 15 residues. Trimming cost V 3 bases and J 7 bases, with 14 bases left between them. CDR1 is SGDLS, CDR2 YYNGEE, per germline. The CDR3 reads CASSDGTSLNSPLHF. The CDR3 bases are TGTGCCAGCAGCGACGGGACATCCTTAAATTCACCCCTCCACTTT.

This clonotype was picked up many times. The genes are TRBV5-1 and TRBJ2-2, with a possible D match to TRBD1 (6 bases). This CDR3 has 15 amino acids. The germline gives CDR1 SGHRS, CDR2 YFSETQ. V gave up 0 bases and J gave up 4 bases, with 10 bases separating them. The CDR3 region has the DNA TGCGCCAGCAGCTTGGGACAGGCTACCACCGGGGAGCTGTTTTTT. It is translated as CASSLGQATTGELFF.

V gene TRBV7-2 combines with J gene TRBJ1-2, with TRBD1 matching over 9 bases. V was pared by 4 bases and J by 3 bases, with 6 bases of the junction left unmatched. The CDR3 extends over 15 amino acids. CDR1 is SGHTA and CDR2 is FQGNSA in the germline V gene. As DNA, the CDR3 is TGTGCCAGCAGCTCAGGACAGGGGACGTACTATGGCTACACCTTC. Its protein is CASSSGQGTYYGYTF.

The chain recombines TRBV29-1 with TRBJ2-7, with 14 bases that match TRBD2. V shed 4 bases and J 0 bases; nucleotides not matched to a gene: 5. The CDR3 has 16 residues. In germline, CDR1 is SQVTM, CDR2 ANQGSEA. CDR3 nucleotides: TGCAGCGTTGCAGGGACTAGCGGGGGTAGCTCCTACGAGCAGTACTTC. Its translation is CSVAGTSGGSSYEQYF.